This note documents a single T cell receptor beta chain sequence. Its antigen remains unidentified. Without the conserved terminal phenylalanine or tryptophan, this CDR3 likely stems from a read error. The data are from a study of cytomegalovirus exposure and HLA in healthy donors. Study-level points and caveats: Presence/absence analyses assumed roughly uniform sequencing depth across donors, which may not hold. An analysis done earlier found most TCR beta V segments productive about 90% or about 30% of the time.

From germline, CDR1 is SGHRS and CDR2 YFSETQ. V was trimmed by 0 bases and J by 4 bases, leaving 7 bases between them. The CDR3 length is 13 residues. Both 60 Vbeta primers and 13 Jbeta primers went into the PCR. Method: immunoSEQ multiplex PCR; TCRdb's copy keeps in-frame clones and lacks some. Of some 100,000 clones in the sample, about 81% were seen once. The chain is built from TRBV5-1 and TRBJ1-2; weak D call: TRBD1 (5 bases). Sequencing was performed on PBMCs. The sequence was obtained from a man aged 45-65 years in good health and CMV-seronegative. In DNA, the CDR3 is TGCGCCAGCAGCTTGGGGGGGGGCTATGGCTACACCCTC. It is translated as CASSLGGGYGYTL.